Listed here is a single TCR beta chain. Stem cell-like memory, regulatory, central memory and naive CD4+ cells were sorted via CD45RO/CCR7/CD25/CD127/CD95/CD27. Post-sort purity exceeded 95% for all sorted populations. These data are taken from a study of beta chain features in type 1 diabetes. The trim removed 2 bases at V and 4 bases at J, leaving 8 bases unmatched. Germline V gene lookup returns CDR1 KGHSH and CDR2 LQKENI. The CDR3 has 16 residues. Expressed TCRB transcripts were sequenced after all isolated RNA was converted to cDNA. Repertoires were generated with immunoSEQ multiplex PCR, while TCRdb's copy carries only in-frame clones and drops some. This table holds 810,000 or so clones, 15% to 20% found once.

This receptor was identified in a woman aged 18 to 35 in good health. The sample comprised naive CD4+ T cells from blood. The chain couples TRBV18 to TRBJ2-7; TRBD1 agrees at 10 bases. The CDR3 spells CASSPKPGQGRYEQYF. Written as DNA, the CDR3 is TGTGCCAGCTCACCAAAACCGGGACAGGGGAGGTACGAGCAGTACTTC.